This record concerns one T cell receptor (beta chain) sequence. Its antigen is not identified. TCRdb reanalysed the 5' RACE reads using MiXCR and keeps one entry per CDR3 protein. The sample records about 240,000 distinct CDR3 sequences, approximately 9% being singletons. These data belong to a study of CD8 T cells in ankylosing spondylitis. The CDR3 is 15 amino acids. The germline V gene encodes CDR1 SEHNR and CDR2 FQNEAQ (reference sequence). The ends lost 3 bases at V and 8 bases at J; junction bases unmatched: 8. Study-wide results and caveats: As reported, disease-linked clones showed significant enrichment in matched ankylosing spondylitis synovial fluid.

Sample: blood, either unsorted or a sorted T cell fraction (not recorded which). This chain connects TRBV7-9 to TRBJ1-4; TRBD1 matches at 8 bases. The sequence derives from a male donor with ankylosing spondylitis or in good health (not recorded which). CDR3 DNA sequence: TGTGCCAGCAGCTTCTCGGACAGGGAGGGCGAAAAACTGTTTTTT. Translated, it gives CASSFSDREGEKLFF.